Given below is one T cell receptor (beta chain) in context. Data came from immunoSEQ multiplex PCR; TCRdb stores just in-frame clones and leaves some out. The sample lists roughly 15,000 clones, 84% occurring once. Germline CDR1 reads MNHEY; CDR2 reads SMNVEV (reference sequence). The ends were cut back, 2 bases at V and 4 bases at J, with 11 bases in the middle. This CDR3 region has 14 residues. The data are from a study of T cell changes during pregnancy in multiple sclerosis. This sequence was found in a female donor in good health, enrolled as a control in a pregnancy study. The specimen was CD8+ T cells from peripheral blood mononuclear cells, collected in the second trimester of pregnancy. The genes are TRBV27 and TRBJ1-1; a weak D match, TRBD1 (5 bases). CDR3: CASSLNHRTTEAFF. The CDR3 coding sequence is TGTGCCAGCAGTTTAAATCACAGGACCACTGAAGCTTTCTTT.